The 11 T cell receptor beta chains reported below all come from one sample, sequenced in a study of T cells expressing NK-cell markers (TCRdb year 2020). Libraries were constructed by 5' RACE. Instrument on record: Illumina HiSeq 2000. TCRdb reprocessed the reads and assigns one entry to each CDR3 protein sequence, leaving out DNA. The table of this sample itemizes approximately 460,000 distinct CDR3 sequences. The biggest ten clones account for under 7.5% of the sample. Source material: blood T cells: a sorted CD56 or NKG2C T cell subset, CD4+ or CD8+ T cells, or bulk PBMC T cells (not recorded which). These receptors were obtained from a woman aged 18 to 75 in good health.

The rearrangement uses TRBV28 and TRBJ2-2; TCRdb designates TRBD1, a call that cannot be tested without DNA. This CDR3 is 17 amino acids long. The germline gives CDR1 MDHEN, CDR2 SYDVKM. CDR3 sequence: CASSSSAGTGVPGELFF.

The rearrangement uses TRBV29-1 and TRBJ2-3; there is no DNA to check the TCRdb D call of TRBD2. Germline V gives CDR1 SQVTM, CDR2 ANQGSEA. The CDR3 runs to 15 residues. CDR3 region: CSVEDRPSFTDTQYF.

V and J are TRBV5-1 and TRBJ2-3. The CDR3 consists of 15 residues. Germline V CDR1 and CDR2: SGHRS, YFSETQ. CDR3 loop: CASSPQRSGTDTQYF.

V and J are TRBV7-2 and TRBJ2-1. The CDR3 extends over 14 amino acids. The germline gives CDR1 SGHTA, CDR2 FQGNSA. The chain's CDR3 is CASRAGGPRNEQFF.

The V and J genes are TRBV20-1 and TRBJ2-7; with no DNA, the TCRdb D assignment of TRBD2 cannot be verified. Germline V gene lookup returns CDR1 DFQATT and CDR2 SNEGSKA (reference sequence). This CDR3 comprises 18 residues. This CDR3 is CSARGSSVAGGPPYEQYF.

The chain employs TRBV11-2 and TRBJ2-7. Per the germline V gene, CDR1 is SGHAT and CDR2 is FQNNGV. The CDR3 sequence is 16 residues long. Here the CDR3 reads CASSLVMAGKPYEQYF.

The CDR3 sequence: CATSRDGTGSSYNEQFF. V and J are TRBV15 and TRBJ2-1; TCRdb reports TRBD1, a call that lacks DNA to check it against. The CDR3 is 17 amino acids. Per germline, CDR1 LNHNV and CDR2 YYDKDF (reference sequence).

The rearrangement uses TRBV18 and TRBJ1-5; with no DNA, the TCRdb D assignment of TRBD1 cannot be verified. Germline V gene data show CDR1 as KGHSH and CDR2 as LQKENI. The CDR3 has 12 amino acids. CDR3 amino acids: CASSRQNQPQHF.

The chain uses TRBV5-1 and TRBJ1-5; TCRdb selects TRBD1, and the lack of DNA leaves this call unchecked. The length of the CDR3 is 15 residues. Germline V gene sequence: CDR1 SGHRS, CDR2 YFSETQ. The CDR3 sequence is CASAEGRGLGQPQHF.

The chain links TRBV25-1 to TRBJ2-3; there is no DNA to check the TCRdb D call of TRBD2. Germline CDR1 is MGHDK and CDR2 is SYGVNS. The CDR3 contains 13 residues. CDR3 protein: CASSEGREDTQYF.

The chain carries TRBV7-9 and TRBJ1-4. CDR3 size: 14 residues. From germline, CDR1 is SEHNR and CDR2 FQNEAQ (reference sequence). CDR3 protein: CASSLSRSNEKLFF.